This T cell receptor (beta chain) is from a study of cytomegalovirus exposure and HLA in healthy donors. The PCR contained 60 Vbeta and 13 Jbeta primers. Only in-frame clones appear in the TCRdb table, and some are missing; sequencing was by immunoSEQ multiplex PCR. The repertoire has 85,000 to 130,000 clones, 60% to 85% of them found once; the top ten carry around 2.6%. With V trimmed by 0 bases and J by 4 bases, 19 bases remained unmatched. Germline assignment: CDR1 LGHNA and CDR2 YNFKEQ. This CDR3 contains 20 residues. Sequencing was carried out using PBMCs. The J gene is TRBJ2-5, the V gene TRBV4-2; 8 bases are shared with TRBD2. The receptor was derived from a male donor in good health and CMV-seropositive. DNA for the CDR3: TGTGCCAGCAGCCAAGATCAGGTGGTATCGAGCGGGAGAGGAGGAGAGACCCAGTACTTC. Protein sequence: CASSQDQVVSSGRGGETQYF.